This TCR beta chain was observed in a study of CD4 T cells in relation to SARS-CoV-2 and coronaviruses. Trimming stripped 0 bases from V and 1 base from J, with 18 bases between. This CDR3 is 18 amino acids long. CDR1 SGHAT and CDR2 FQNNGV come from the germline V gene. Only in-frame clones appear in the TCRdb table, and some are missing; sequencing was by immunoSEQ multiplex PCR. The sample has approximately 17,000 clones; about four fifths are singletons. As concerns this clone: Antigen specificity is unknown.

The unexposed donors gave CD4+ T cells in about 2011-2018, prior to COVID-19. Isolation of CD4+ T cells took place after around 11 days in culture. The source of this sequence is a human donor in good health. Input material: CD4+ T cells from PBMCs, cultured in vitro. V is TRBV11-2 and J is TRBJ1-1; D is unresolved. CDR3: CASSLDQWARTKNTEAFF. DNA of the CDR3: TGTGCCAGCAGCTTAGATCAATGGGCCAGGACGAAGAACACTGAAGCTTTCTTT. Full variable domain (missing parts from reference TRBV11-2 and TRBJ1-1): EAGVAQSPRYKIIEKRQSVAFWCNPISGHATLYWYQQILGQGPKLLIQFQNNGVVDDSQLPKDRFSAERLKGVDSTLKIQPAKLEDSAVYLCASSLDQWARTKNTEAFFGQGTRLTVV.